This T cell receptor beta chain was identified during a study of beta chain features in type 1 diabetes. One heparinised blood draw averaging about 116 mL was given by each donor. The whole isolated RNA underwent reverse transcription, so sequencing captured expressed TCRB transcripts. Libraries were prepared by immunoSEQ multiplex PCR; TCRdb keeps only in-frame clonotypes and omits some of them. The sample consists of 150,000 to 200,000 clones, roughly 65% of them appearing once. CDR3 length: 13 amino acids. V lost 4 bases, J lost 6 bases, and 13 bases lay in between. Germline CDR1 KGHSH, CDR2 LQKENI. Notes on the study in general: Highly expressing activated T cells could be over-counted with a cDNA template. Type 1 diabetes patients had TCRB CDR3s that were shorter (moderately but significantly so) in all four CD4+ subsets. The similarity of naive, central memory and Treg TCRB repertoires appeared greater among patients than among healthy donors.

Notes on this clone: What it binds is not known.

The chain is built from TRBV18 and TRBJ2-7; D possibly corresponds to TRBD2 (5 bases). This TCR was sampled from a man under 40 with type 1 diabetes. Input material: naive CD4+ T cells from blood. CDR3: CASSQSEGPEQYF. The CDR3 DNA sequence: TGTGCCAGCTCACAATCCGAGGGCCCCGAGCAGTACTTC.